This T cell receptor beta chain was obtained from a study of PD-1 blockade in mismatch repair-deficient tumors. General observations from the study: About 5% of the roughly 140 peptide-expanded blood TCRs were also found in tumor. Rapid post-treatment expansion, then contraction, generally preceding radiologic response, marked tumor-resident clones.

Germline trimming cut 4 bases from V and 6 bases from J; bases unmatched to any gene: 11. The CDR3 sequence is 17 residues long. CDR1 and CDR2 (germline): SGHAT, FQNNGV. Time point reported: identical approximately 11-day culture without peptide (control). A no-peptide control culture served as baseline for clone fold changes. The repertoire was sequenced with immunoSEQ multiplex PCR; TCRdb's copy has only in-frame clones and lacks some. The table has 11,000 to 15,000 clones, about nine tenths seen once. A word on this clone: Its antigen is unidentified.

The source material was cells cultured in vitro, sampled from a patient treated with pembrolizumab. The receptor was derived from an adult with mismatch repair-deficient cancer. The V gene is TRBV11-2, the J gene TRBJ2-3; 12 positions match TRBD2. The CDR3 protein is CASSSSSSGRAGDTQYF. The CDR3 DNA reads TGTGCCAGCAGCTCATCATCTAGCGGGAGGGCTGGGGATACGCAGTATTTT.